This T cell receptor beta chain was documented in a study of shared clonotypes between healthy human individuals. Worth noting for this clone: Its antigen is as yet unknown.

An even split of each subset's genomic DNA across several immunoSEQ plates was performed. Measured with immunoSEQ multiplex PCR; TCRdb has only the in-frame clones, and not every one. This table holds roughly 2.6 million clones, approximately 94% found once. General observations from the study: What naive subsets generally showed was a larger estimated richness than memory subsets showed. Shared across several donors were roughly 5% of the naive CD4 clonotypes. Incomplete sequencing of sorted subsets was indicated by rarefaction despite large depth.

Per the germline V gene, CDR1 is LNHDA and CDR2 is SQIVND (reference sequence). Trimming removed 3 bases at V and 5 bases at J, with 10 bases between. This CDR3 is 13 amino acids long. Sequencing was done on a sample of naive CD4+ T cells sorted from blood. Subset of the sample: CD45RA+ positively selected. J is TRBJ1-2 and V is TRBV19; maybe TRBD1 (5 bases). This receptor was taken from a young man in good health. The CDR3 nucleotides read TGTGCCAGTAGTATCCGGGGCTCTTATGGCTACACCTTC. This encodes CASSIRGSYGYTF.